This T cell receptor beta chain was identified during a study of OX40 agonist ivuxolimab in advanced cancers. About the study: Under the entry rules, prior anti-PD-1, anti-PD-L1 or anti-CTLA-4 therapy was allowed, and more than 35% had some. Findings of the study overall: Determination of antigen specificity was not performed for the expanded peripheral T cells. Partial responders receiving 0.1-3.0 mg/kg showed among the lowest clonal expansion.

This clone appeared a single time. Its antigen is unidentified. CDR1 and CDR2 (germline): LNHDA, SQIVND (reference sequence). Trimming removed 5 bases from V and 6 bases from J; junction bases left unmatched: 15. The CDR3 totals 16 residues. Generated by immunoSEQ multiplex PCR, the TCRdb table keeps only in-frame clones and is missing some. The top ten clones hold 0.5% to 0.6% of a sample with over 65,000 clones, roughly 90% of them seen once. The receptor's source is an adult with an advanced solid tumor such as melanoma, head and neck, liver or kidney cancer. This specimen was CD4+ or CD8+ T cells sorted from blood, taken in a trial of the OX40 agonist ivuxolimab. This chain joins TRBV19 and TRBJ2-7; 8 bases align to TRBD2. CDR3 amino acids: CASSPTFTSGWSEQYF. The CDR3 coding sequence is TGTGCCAGTAGTCCCACGTTCACTAGCGGATGGAGCGAGCAGTACTTC.